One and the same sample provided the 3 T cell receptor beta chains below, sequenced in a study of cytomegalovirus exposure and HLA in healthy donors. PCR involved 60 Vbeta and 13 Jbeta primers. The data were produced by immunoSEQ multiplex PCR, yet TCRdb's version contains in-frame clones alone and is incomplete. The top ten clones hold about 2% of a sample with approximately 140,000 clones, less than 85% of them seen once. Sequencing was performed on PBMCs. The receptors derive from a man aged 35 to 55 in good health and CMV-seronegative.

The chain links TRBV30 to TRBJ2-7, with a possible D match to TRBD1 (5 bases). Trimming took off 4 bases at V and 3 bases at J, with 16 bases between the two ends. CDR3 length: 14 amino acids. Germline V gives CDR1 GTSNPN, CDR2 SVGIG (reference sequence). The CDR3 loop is CAWTPLAGNYEQYF. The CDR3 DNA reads TGTGCCTGGACCCCTCTGGCAGGGAACTACGAGCAGTACTTC.

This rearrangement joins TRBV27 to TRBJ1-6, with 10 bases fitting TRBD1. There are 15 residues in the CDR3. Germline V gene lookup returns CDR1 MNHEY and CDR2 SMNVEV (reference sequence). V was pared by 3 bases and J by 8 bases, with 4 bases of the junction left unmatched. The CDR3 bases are TGTGCCAGCAGTTTGATTGGGACAGGGGATTCACCCCTCCACTTT. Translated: CASSLIGTGDSPLHF.

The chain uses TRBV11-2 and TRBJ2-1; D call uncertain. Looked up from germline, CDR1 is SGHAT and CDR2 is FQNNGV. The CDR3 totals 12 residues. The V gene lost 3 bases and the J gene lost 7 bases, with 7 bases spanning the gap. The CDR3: CASSFSTNEQFF. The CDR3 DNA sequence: TGTGCCAGCAGCTTCTCCACAAATGAGCAGTTCTTC.